A selection of T cell receptor beta chains follows, all from one sample in a study of cytomegalovirus exposure and HLA in healthy donors. Libraries were prepared by immunoSEQ multiplex PCR; TCRdb keeps only in-frame clonotypes and omits some of them. The sample shows roughly 120,000 clones, 74% of them seen only once. The sequenced sample consisted of PBMCs. Source of these receptors: a woman between 50 and 59 years old in good health and CMV-seropositive. Each CDR3 is given with its conserved first and last residue. Each record gives: clone size, CDR3 length, V gene, D gene, J gene, CDR3 DNA, CDR3 protein. A D gene is named only where the DNA matches it firmly. Only part of the rows carry a size: once, few, many, or a class if the clone is expanded.

size: NA
length: 12
V: TRBV6-5
D: NA
J: TRBJ2-7
DNA: TGTGCCAGCAGGACGGGTTCCTACGAGCAGTACTTC
CDR3: CASRTGSYEQYF

size: NA
length: 15
V: TRBV4-1
D: TRBD1
J: TRBJ1-2
DNA: TGCGCCAGCAGCCCTTTGAGACAGGGAAGCTATGGCTACACCTTC
CDR3: CASSPLRQGSYGYTF

size: NA
length: 15
V: TRBV5-4
D: TRBD2
J: TRBJ2-7
DNA: TGTGCCAGCAGCATCTCTAGCGGGGCGTCCTACGAGCAGTACTTC
CDR3: CASSISSGASYEQYF

size: NA
length: 14
V: TRBV7-7
D: NA
J: TRBJ2-2
DNA: TGTGCCAGCAGGTCCGGGAAAGGCACCGGGGAGCTGTTTTTT
CDR3: CASRSGKGTGELFF

size: few
length: 15
V: TRBV19
D: NA
J: TRBJ1-4
DNA: TGTGCCAGTAGCCCGGGACTTCGGAGGAATGAAAAACTGTTTTTT
CDR3: CASSPGLRRNEKLFF

size: NA
length: 16
V: TRBV6-4
D: TRBD2
J: TRBJ2-3
DNA: TGTGCCAGCAAGACCCATAGCGGGGGGGCCCCAGATACGCAGTATTTT
CDR3: CASKTHSGGAPDTQYF

size: NA
length: 15
V: TRBV6-1
D: NA
J: TRBJ2-5
DNA: TGTGCCAGCAGTGCAGGACTAATGTACCAAGAGACCCAGTACTTC
CDR3: CASSAGLMYQETQYF

size: NA
length: 11
V: TRBV6-1
D: NA
J: TRBJ2-1
DNA: TGTGCCAGCAGTGAAATTATTTATCAGTTCTTC
CDR3: CASSEIIYQFF

size: NA
length: 16
V: TRBV11-2
D: NA
J: TRBJ1-6
DNA: TGTGCCAGCAGCTTTTCCCCGGGGGGTAATAATTCACCCCTCCACTTT
CDR3: CASSFSPGGNNSPLHF

size: NA
length: 11
V: TRBV6-1
D: TRBD1
J: TRBJ1-1
DNA: TGTGCCAGCTCCAGGGGGTGTGAAGCTTTCTTT
CDR3: CASSRGCEAFF

size: NA
length: 15
V: TRBV18
D: NA
J: TRBJ2-6
DNA: TGTGCCAGCTCCCCAAGGGGCTCTGGGGCCAACGTCCTGACTTTC
CDR3: CASSPRGSGANVLTF

size: NA
length: 13
V: TRBV7-2
D: NA
J: TRBJ2-2
DNA: TGTGCCAGCAGCTTGACTATCTTAGGGGAGCTGTTTTTT
CDR3: CASSLTILGELFF

size: NA
length: 13
V: TRBV19
D: NA
J: TRBJ1-4
DNA: TGTGCCAGTAGTATCCGCGTGAATGAAAAACTGTTTTTT
CDR3: CASSIRVNEKLFF

size: NA
length: 16
V: TRBV23-1
D: NA
J: TRBJ1-4
DNA: TGCGCCAGCAGTCAATCATACGGGGTTACTAATGAAAAACTGTTTTTT
CDR3: CASSQSYGVTNEKLFF

size: NA
length: 15
V: TRBV4-1
D: NA
J: TRBJ1-2
DNA: TGCGCCAGCAGCCAAGACCCAGGGGAAAACTATGGCTACACCTTC
CDR3: CASSQDPGENYGYTF

size: NA
length: 16
V: TRBV19
D: TRBD1
J: TRBJ2-6
DNA: TGTGCCAGTAGTCCCCGACAGGGCTCTGGGGCCAACGTCCTGACTTTC
CDR3: CASSPRQGSGANVLTF

size: NA
length: 14
V: TRBV5-1
D: TRBD2
J: TRBJ2-5
DNA: TGCGCCAGCAACTTACGACTAGCGGGAGAGACCCAGTACTTC
CDR3: CASNLRLAGETQYF

size: NA
length: 18
V: TRBV28
D: NA
J: TRBJ2-6
DNA: TGTGCCAGCAGTCCCCAGGCAGGGAGGCCGGGCGGGGCCAACGTCCTGACTTTC
CDR3: CASSPQAGRPGGANVLTF

size: NA
length: 16
V: TRBV5-6
D: TRBD2
J: TRBJ2-7
DNA: TGTGCCAGCAGCTGGGGGCTAGCGGGGAACTCCTACGAGCAGTACTTC
CDR3: CASSWGLAGNSYEQYF

size: NA
length: 15
V: TRBV9
D: NA
J: TRBJ2-2
DNA: TGTGCCTGCACCAGAGACGGAGCGAACACCGGGGAGCTGTTTTTT
CDR3: CACTRDGANTGELFF

size: NA
length: 15
V: TRBV7-8
D: NA
J: TRBJ1-1
DNA: TGTGCCAGCAGCTTATACGGGGGGTTTAACACTGAAGCTTTCTTT
CDR3: CASSLYGGFNTEAFF

size: NA
length: 15
V: TRBV2
D: NA
J: TRBJ1-2
DNA: TGTGCCAGCAGTGCGGTGGGCACCTTAAACTATGGCTACACCTTC
CDR3: CASSAVGTLNYGYTF

size: NA
length: 13
V: TRBV4-1
D: NA
J: TRBJ1-3
DNA: TGCGCCAGCAGCCAAGTGGAGGGAAACACCATATATTTT
CDR3: CASSQVEGNTIYF

size: NA
length: 14
V: TRBV7-2
D: NA
J: TRBJ2-7
DNA: TGTGCCAGCAGCTTTAGCCCCCAGACAGTCGAGCAGTACTTC
CDR3: CASSFSPQTVEQYF

size: NA
length: 15
V: TRBV5-8
D: TRBD1
J: TRBJ1-2
DNA: TGTGCCAGCAGGCCCGGGACAGCGCCTAACTATGGCTACACCTTC
CDR3: CASRPGTAPNYGYTF

size: NA
length: 15
V: TRBV5-1
D: NA
J: TRBJ1-5
DNA: TGCGCCAGCAGCTTGGAGGGGGAAAGAGGTCAGCCCCAGCATTTT
CDR3: CASSLEGERGQPQHF

size: NA
length: 11
V: TRBV20-1
D: NA
J: TRBJ2-7
DNA: TGCAGTGCTAGAGTCTCCTACGAGCAGTACTTC
CDR3: CSARVSYEQYF

size: NA
length: 14
V: TRBV5-4
D: NA
J: TRBJ2-5
DNA: TGTGCCAGCAGCTTGGGTCTAGCTCAAGAGACCCAGTACTTC
CDR3: CASSLGLAQETQYF

size: NA
length: 14
V: TRBV6-6
D: TRBD1
J: TRBJ1-3
DNA: TGTGCCAGCAGTAGACAGGGTTCTGGAAACACCATATATTTT
CDR3: CASSRQGSGNTIYF

size: NA
length: 14
V: TRBV28
D: NA
J: TRBJ2-2
DNA: TGTGCCAGCAGTTTGCGGGGTAGGGACGGGGAGCTGTTTTTT
CDR3: CASSLRGRDGELFF

size: NA
length: 15
V: TRBV11-2
D: NA
J: TRBJ1-4
DNA: TGTGCCAGCAGCTTAGTCATCCAGGGTCGGGAAAAACTGTTTTTT
CDR3: CASSLVIQGREKLFF

size: NA
length: 15
V: TRBV4-1
D: TRBD1
J: TRBJ2-7
DNA: TGCGCCAGCAGCCACTCCGGGACAGGGCCCTACGAGCAGTACTTC
CDR3: CASSHSGTGPYEQYF

size: NA
length: 15
V: TRBV27
D: NA
J: TRBJ1-5
DNA: TGTGCCAGCAGGCCCTGGGGGGATAGCAATCAGCCCCAGCATTTT
CDR3: CASRPWGDSNQPQHF

size: few
length: 13
V: TRBV28
D: TRBD1
J: TRBJ1-4
DNA: TGTGCCAGCAGTACTCCGGGACAGCTAAAACTGTTTTTT
CDR3: CASSTPGQLKLFF

size: NA
length: 13
V: TRBV27
D: NA
J: TRBJ2-2
DNA: TGTGCCAGCAGACTCCGGGGCACCGGGGAGCTGTTTTTT
CDR3: CASRLRGTGELFF

size: NA
length: 9
V: TRBV20-1
D: NA
J: TRBJ1-2
DNA: TGCAGTGCTGGGAGGGGCTACACCTTC
CDR3: CSAGRGYTF

size: few
length: 11
V: TRBV19
D: NA
J: TRBJ1-1
DNA: TGTGCCAGTAGTACAGGGATTGAAGCTTTCTTT
CDR3: CASSTGIEAFF

size: few
length: 14
V: TRBV27
D: TRBD2
J: TRBJ2-1
DNA: TGTGCCAGCAAACTAGCGGGGTCCAAGAATGAGCAGTTCTTC
CDR3: CASKLAGSKNEQFF

size: NA
length: 20
V: TRBV19
D: TRBD2
J: TRBJ2-5
DNA: TGTGCCAGTAGTCGCCGCGGTGGTGGGACTAGCGGGACCTACCAAGAGACCCAGTACTTC
CDR3: CASSRRGGGTSGTYQETQYF

size: once
length: 14
V: TRBV4-1
D: NA
J: TRBJ1-1
DNA: TGCGCCAGCAGCCCCCGTCAGGCGAACACTGAAGCTTTCTTT
CDR3: CASSPRQANTEAFF

size: NA
length: 15
V: TRBV28
D: TRBD1
J: TRBJ2-7
DNA: TGTGCCAGCAGTTTTGGACAGGACCTCTCCTACGAGCAGTACTTC
CDR3: CASSFGQDLSYEQYF

size: once
length: 14
V: TRBV19
D: NA
J: TRBJ1-2
DNA: TGTGCCAGTAGGCTCCTCGGGAATAACTATGGCTACACCTTC
CDR3: CASRLLGNNYGYTF

size: NA
length: 15
V: TRBV28
D: TRBD1
J: TRBJ1-3
DNA: TGTGCCAGCACCAGGGGGTTCAGCTCTGGAAACACCATATATTTT
CDR3: CASTRGFSSGNTIYF

size: once
length: 16
V: TRBV9
D: TRBD2
J: TRBJ2-2
DNA: TGTGCCAGCAGCGCCACTAGCGGGGGTCCTCCCGGGGAGCTGTTTTTT
CDR3: CASSATSGGPPGELFF

size: NA
length: 15
V: TRBV18
D: NA
J: TRBJ2-7
DNA: TGTGCCAGCTCACCTTCCTCGGGGAGGACCTACGAGCAGTACTTC
CDR3: CASSPSSGRTYEQYF

size: NA
length: 14
V: TRBV6-1
D: NA
J: TRBJ1-5
DNA: TGTGCCAGCAGTGGGACACTTAGCAATCAGCCCCAGCATTTT
CDR3: CASSGTLSNQPQHF

size: once
length: 15
V: TRBV28
D: NA
J: TRBJ2-4
DNA: TGTGCCAGCAGTTTAGCAGGGGTGAGCCAAAACATTCAGTACTTC
CDR3: CASSLAGVSQNIQYF

size: NA
length: 14
V: TRBV5-6
D: NA
J: TRBJ1-1
DNA: TGTGCCAGCAGCTACCCCGGGGAGAACACTGAAGCTTTCTTT
CDR3: CASSYPGENTEAFF

size: once
length: 15
V: TRBV27
D: TRBD1
J: TRBJ1-2
DNA: TGTGCCAGCAGTCCCGGGACAGCTTCGGTCTATGGCTACACCTTC
CDR3: CASSPGTASVYGYTF

size: NA
length: 12
V: TRBV7-2
D: NA
J: TRBJ1-6
DNA: TGTGCCAGCACCCTACAGTATTCACCCCTCCACTTT
CDR3: CASTLQYSPLHF

size: NA
length: 13
V: TRBV5-6
D: NA
J: TRBJ2-5
DNA: TGTGCCAGCGCGGGTCGGGTCCAAGAGACCCAGTACTTC
CDR3: CASAGRVQETQYF

size: NA
length: 16
V: TRBV12-1
D: NA
J: TRBJ2-3
DNA: TGTGCCAGCAGCTTACCACTAGCGGGGGGGCTTACGCTGCAGTATTTT
CDR3: CASSLPLAGGLTLQYF

size: NA
length: 14
V: TRBV6-1
D: TRBD1
J: TRBJ2-7
DNA: TGTGCCAGCAGTGAAGCTCGGACAGGGCACGAGCAGTACTTC
CDR3: CASSEARTGHEQYF

size: few
length: 13
V: TRBV19
D: TRBD1
J: TRBJ1-3
DNA: TGTGCCAGCGGGACAGGGACTGGAAACACCATATATTTT
CDR3: CASGTGTGNTIYF

size: NA
length: 14
V: TRBV27
D: TRBD1
J: TRBJ1-2
DNA: TGTGCCAGCGCCACCTTCGGGACAGCCTATGGCTACACCTTC
CDR3: CASATFGTAYGYTF

size: once
length: 16
V: TRBV9
D: TRBD2
J: TRBJ2-3
DNA: TGTGCCAGCAGCGGGGGTGGCGGGGGGGCGACAGATACGCAGTATTTT
CDR3: CASSGGGGGATDTQYF

size: NA
length: 15
V: TRBV6-5
D: TRBD1
J: TRBJ1-2
DNA: TGTGCCAGCAGTAAAGACAGGGGGCGGATGGGTGGCTACACCTTC
CDR3: CASSKDRGRMGGYTF

size: NA
length: 15
V: TRBV7-6
D: NA
J: TRBJ2-1
DNA: TGTGCCAGCAGCTTAGATCAGGGGGGCCCCAGTGAGCAGTTCTTC
CDR3: CASSLDQGGPSEQFF

size: NA
length: 12
V: TRBV2
D: NA
J: TRBJ2-7
DNA: TGTGCCAGCAGTGGTGTTGGGCGTGAGCAGTACTTC
CDR3: CASSGVGREQYF

size: NA
length: 16
V: TRBV10-3
D: NA
J: TRBJ2-2
DNA: TGTGCCATCAGTGATGGGGGGGCCCTAAACACCGGGGAGCTGTTTTTT
CDR3: CAISDGGALNTGELFF